These T cell receptor beta chains were read from a single sample in a study of T cells after yellow fever vaccination. TCRdb reanalysed the 5' RACE reads using MiXCR and keeps one entry per CDR3 protein. Of approximately 340,000 distinct CDR3 sequences in the sample, more than 8.5% were seen once. Sequencing was performed on PBMCs, taken on the day of the first yellow fever vaccination. The receptors were sampled from a man aged 18 to 35 who received the YFV17D yellow fever vaccine. Each CDR3 is given with its conserved first and last residue.

TRBV7-2	TRBJ2-7	CASSLAPYPYEQYF
TRBV7-8	TRBJ2-4	CASSLGGLAVLAKNIQYF
TRBV6-6	TRBJ1-2	CASTSQYGYTF
TRBV9	TRBJ2-2	CASSVDGRDTGELFF
TRBV4-3	TRBJ2-2	CASSQRTSGNTGELFF
TRBV7-8	TRBJ1-5	CASSPRGVTADNQPQHF
TRBV7-8	TRBJ2-7	CASSMRPGRDLYEQYF
TRBV4-1	TRBJ2-1	CASSQGGVNEQFF
TRBV3-1	TRBJ2-2	CASSHGALELFF
TRBV5-4	TRBJ2-1	CASSFSGPLEQFF
TRBV6-1	TRBJ1-2	CASRKTGVYGYTF
TRBV7-2	TRBJ2-5	CASRRGGVETQYF
TRBV7-2	TRBJ2-1	CASRRSGQGLNEQFF
TRBV27	TRBJ2-5	CASRSGGLTQYF
TRBV4-2	TRBJ2-1	CASSQERGGYNEQFF
TRBV12-3/TRBV12-4	TRBJ2-1	CASSLAAQGSSYNEQFF
TRBV5-6	TRBJ2-5	CASSLLQRGGLREETQYF
TRBV7-2	TRBJ1-1	CASSLGSHREAFF
TRBV6-2/TRBV6-3	TRBJ1-2	CASSYSRDSYGYTF
TRBV12-3/TRBV12-4	TRBJ1-4	CASRRTVNNEKLFF
TRBV2	TRBJ2-3	CASKGSGISTDTQYF
TRBV18	TRBJ2-3	CASSTRRGRNTDTQYF
TRBV19	TRBJ2-3	CASKPGGSTDTQYF
TRBV5-4	TRBJ2-5	CASSLAGRRETQYF
TRBV25-1	TRBJ2-7	CASSDGDEQYF
TRBV4-2	TRBJ2-5	CASSLRGGPEGQETQYF
TRBV9	TRBJ1-1	CASSTYEDTEAFF
TRBV7-2	TRBJ2-1	CASSLSQAGGPNEQFF
TRBV4-3	TRBJ2-3	CASSQDQGQSSTDTQYF
TRBV20-1	TRBJ2-1	CSALAGTSLRDEQFF
TRBV4-3	TRBJ1-6	CASSQGAGRGDSPLHF
TRBV20-1	TRBJ1-6	CSARRGDGSPLHF
TRBV5-4	TRBJ2-3	CASSSPPTGGRADTQYF
TRBV6-1	TRBJ1-5	CASSDDRAVSQPQHF
TRBV12-3/TRBV12-4	TRBJ1-5	CASRWGQGHNQPQHF
TRBV12-3/TRBV12-4	TRBJ1-3	CASSFSTSGNTIYF
TRBV7-2	TRBJ2-5	CASSARHAGGQETQYF
TRBV7-6	TRBJ1-2	CASSGRQGEGYTF
TRBV7-9	TRBJ1-2	CASSLGTGPYTF
TRBV3-1	TRBJ2-3	CASSQELWGTQYF
TRBV18	TRBJ1-1	CASSPDTEAFF
TRBV7-2	TRBJ2-3	CASSLEIISDTQYF
TRBV9	TRBJ1-1	CASSVGGQGASTEAFF
TRBV18	TRBJ2-7	CASSHRDSYEQYF
TRBV5-1	TRBJ2-2	CASSLAGPSAGELFF
TRBV5-6	TRBJ1-2	CASSFIMDYGYTF
TRBV27	TRBJ1-1	CASSLTVMNTEAFF
TRBV7-6	TRBJ2-5	CASSNSEETQYF
TRBV3-1	TRBJ2-1	CASSQAGQGVYNEQFF
TRBV5-1	TRBJ2-5	CASSRNPSTGGQETQYF
TRBV27	TRBJ2-7	CASSFSPSGQAFPYEQYF
TRBV7-2	TRBJ1-5	CASSSGFSNQPQHF
TRBV7-7	TRBJ2-1	CASSYGPLGDEQFF